The 15 T cell receptor beta chains presented below share a single source sample, sequenced in a study of cytomegalovirus exposure and HLA in healthy donors. PCR primers comprised 60 Vbeta and 13 Jbeta primers. The repertoire was sequenced with immunoSEQ multiplex PCR; TCRdb's copy has only in-frame clones and lacks some. The sample records 100,000 to 150,000 clones, approximately 82% being singletons. The sequenced material came from PBMCs. These receptors were collected from a man between 18 and 35 years old in good health and CMV-seropositive.

The chain employs TRBV19 and TRBJ1-5, with 7 bases matching TRBD1. The CDR3 totals 14 residues. Germline-derived CDR1 and CDR2 are LNHDA and SQIVND (reference sequence). With 7 bases clipped from V and 3 bases from J, the junction kept 6 bases outside the gene matches. As DNA, the CDR3 is TGTGCCAGTACAAGGGGACAGCTCAATCAGCCCCAGCATTTT. This codes for CASTRGQLNQPQHF. Drawing the rest from reference TRBV19 and TRBJ1-5, the complete variable domain is DGGITQSPKYLFRKEGQNVTLSCEQNLNHDAMYWYRQDPGQGLRLIYYSQIVNDFQKGDIAEGYSVSREKKESFPLTVTSAQKNPTAFYLCASTRGQLNQPQHFGDGTRLSIL.

Written as DNA, the CDR3 is TGTGCCAGCAGCAACAGGGTTGGTGAGCAGTTCTTC. Protein sequence: CASSNRVGEQFF. V is TRBV13 and J is TRBJ2-1, with D perhaps matching TRBD1 (6 bases). V dropped 5 bases and J dropped 9 bases, with 11 bases sitting between them. Germline lookup yields CDR1 PRHDT and CDR2 FYEKMQ (reference sequence). The CDR3 is made up of 12 amino acids. Full variable domain (outside the CDR3, taken from reference TRBV13 and TRBJ2-1): AAGVIQSPRHLIKEKRETATLKCYPIPRHDTVYWYQQGPGQDPQFLISFYEKMQSDKGSIPDRFSAQQFSDYHSELNMSSLELGDSALYFCASSNRVGEQFFGPGTRLTVL.

The gene calls are TRBV29-1 and TRBJ2-7; possible D gene TRBD1, 7 bases. V was cut by 6 bases and J by 7 bases, with 16 bases left in between. The CDR3 is 12 residues long. Germline-derived CDR1 and CDR2 are SQVTM and ANQGSEA. The CDR3 nucleotides read TGCAGCGTGAGGAGGGGGCCTCGGGAGCAGTACTTC. It codes for CSVRRGPREQYF.

The chain joins TRBV6-6 to TRBJ1-2; D unclear. Trimming stripped 7 bases from V and 4 bases from J, with 7 bases between. The CDR3 runs 11 residues. The germline V gene has CDR1 MNHNY and CDR2 SVGAGI (reference sequence). The CDR3 loop is CASTVLYGYTF. CDR3 in DNA: TGTGCCAGCACCGTACTCTATGGCTACACCTTC.

This clone appeared once. This chain links TRBV15 with TRBJ2-7, with a weak D call TRBD1 (6 bases). The CDR3 spans 15 residues. The V gene lost 1 base and the J gene lost 5 bases, with 15 bases spanning the gap. Germline loops: CDR1 LNHNV, CDR2 YYDKDF (reference sequence). In DNA form, the CDR3 reads TGTGCCACCAGCAGAGGGGGGCAGGGCGGCCACGAGCAGTACTTC. This sequence encodes CATSRGGQGGHEQYF. Complete variable domain (other parts from reference TRBV15 and TRBJ2-7): DAMVIQNPRYQVTQFGKPVTLSCSQTLNHNVMYWYQQKSSQAPKLLFHYYDKDFNNEADTPDNFQSRRPNTSFCFLDIRSPGLGDTAMYLCATSRGGQGGHEQYFGPGTRLTVT.

The chain is built from TRBV2 and TRBJ2-7; D might be TRBD2 (7 bases). The V gene lost 10 bases and the J gene lost 2 bases, with 15 bases spanning the gap. Germline V lookup: CDR1 SNHLY, CDR2 FYNNEI. This CDR3 is built from 13 residues. The CDR3 loop is CAILKGGTYEQYF. In nucleotides, the CDR3 is TGTGCCATCCTGAAGGGGGGGACCTACGAGCAGTACTTC.

The chain uses TRBV5-4 and TRBJ2-7; D may be TRBD1 (6 bases). The CDR3 is made up of 14 amino acids. The germline CDR1 and CDR2 sequences are SGHNT and YYREEE (reference sequence). V lost 0 bases and J 3 bases, leaving 10 bases between the germline ends. CDR3 region: CASSLVAGDYEQYF. CDR3 nucleotides: TGTGCCAGCAGCTTGGTTGCAGGGGACTACGAGCAGTACTTC.

This chain uses TRBV10-1 with TRBJ2-7; TRBD2 matches at 7 bases. The CDR3 length is 13 residues. The ends lost 6 bases at V and 2 bases at J; junction bases unmatched: 4. The V gene's germline CDR1 is WNHNN and CDR2 SYGVQD (reference sequence). CDR3 DNA: TGCGCCAGCAGCCGCGGGACTACCTACGAGCAGTACTTC. As protein: CASSRGTTYEQYF.

This chain connects TRBV5-1 to TRBJ2-2, with a possible D match to TRBD2 (5 bases). The CDR3 totals 15 residues. V shed 0 bases and J shed 5 bases, with 11 bases lying between them. Per the germline V gene, CDR1 is SGHRS and CDR2 is YFSETQ. This chain's CDR3 is CASSLDRGGTGELFF. As DNA, the CDR3 is TGCGCCAGCAGCTTGGATCGGGGTGGAACCGGGGAGCTGTTTTTT.

V usage is TRBV6-5 and J usage is TRBJ1-1; D remains unclear. The CDR3 is 14 residues long. V lost 2 bases and J lost 3, with 10 bases in between. CDR1 MNHEY and CDR2 SVGAGI come from the germline V gene. CDR3 residues: CASSYRPGDTEAFF. For the CDR3, the DNA is TGTGCCAGCAGTTACCGCCCCGGGGACACTGAAGCTTTCTTT.

This clone was found a few times. V and J are TRBV5-6 and TRBJ2-3; 12 nucleotides line up with TRBD2. There are 15 residues in the CDR3. The germline V gene has CDR1 SGHDT and CDR2 YYEEEE. After removal of 5 bases from V and 7 bases from J, the junction contained 8 bases not matched to a gene. CDR3 nucleotides: TGTGCCAGCAGTTACCGACTAGCGGGGGTGAATACGCAGTATTTT. This gives the protein CASSYRLAGVNTQYF.

The rearrangement links TRBV7-6 to TRBJ1-1; 7 bases are a match to TRBD1. Germline V gives CDR1 SGHVS, CDR2 FNYEAQ. V was pared by 5 bases and J by 4 bases, with 13 bases of the junction left unmatched. The CDR3 loop spans 16 amino acids. The CDR3 sequence: CASSAAGGEEVTEAFF. CDR3 nucleotides: TGTGCCAGCAGCGCCGCAGGGGGAGAGGAGGTCACTGAAGCTTTCTTT.

V is TRBV5-1 and J is TRBJ2-1; D uncertain. Between the trimmed V and J ends, which lost 7 bases and 0 bases, there was a span of 14 bases. CDR3 size: 15 residues. Germline CDR1 and CDR2: SGHRS and YFSETQ. The CDR3 DNA follows: TGCGCCAGCGCGGCGTCTGGTGGCTCCTACAATGAGCAGTTCTTC. Protein sequence: CASAASGGSYNEQFF. The full variable domain, completed using reference TRBV5-1 and TRBJ2-1, is KAGVTQTPRYLIKTRGQQVTLSCSPISGHRSVSWYQQTPGQGLQFLFEYFSETQRNKGNFPGRFSGRQFSNSRSEMNVSTLELGDSALYLCASAASGGSYNEQFFGPGTRLTVL.

This clone was recorded once. This chain links TRBV7-2 with TRBJ1-2; 9 positions match TRBD1. V shed 5 bases, J shed 5 bases, and the junction held 3 bases outside the gene matches. From germline, CDR1 is SGHTA and CDR2 FQGNSA. This CDR3 has 13 amino acids. The CDR3 here is CASSQGTGYGYTF. The CDR3, as DNA: TGTGCCAGCAGCCAAGGGACAGGGTATGGCTACACCTTC. Combining the CDR3 with reference TRBV7-2 and TRBJ1-2 gives the whole variable domain GAGVSQSPSNKVTEKGKDVELRCDPISGHTALYWYRQSLGQGLEFLIYFQGNSAPDKSGLPSDRFSAERTGGSVSTLTIQRTQQEDSAVYLCASSQGTGYGYTFGSGTRLTVV.

The rearrangement uses TRBV5-4 and TRBJ2-7; the D gene is possibly TRBD1 (6 bases). The length of the CDR3 is 17 residues. CDR1 is SGHNT, CDR2 YYREEE, per germline (reference sequence). Trimming left V 0 bases short and J 0 bases short, with 16 bases between. CDR3 in amino acids: CASSLEGAGVNSYEQYF. As DNA, the CDR3 is TGTGCCAGCAGCTTGGAAGGGGCAGGGGTAAACTCCTACGAGCAGTACTTC.